These 16 T cell receptor beta chains originate from one sample sequenced in a study of T cells in Graves' hyperthyroidism and ophthalmopathy. Researchers took RNA transcripts and amplified the TCR beta CDR3 regions from them. TCR CDR3 underwent first-round RT-PCR with the HTBI primer set. TCRdb re-called the multiplex PCR reads through MiXCR, storing one row per CDR3 protein. The sample records 500,000 to 800,000 distinct CDR3 sequences, 40% to 55% being singletons. Sequencing was performed on peripheral blood or thyroid tissue (not recorded which). The receptors stem from an adult man with Graves' disease, either hyperthyroidism or ophthalmopathy (not recorded which).

The CDR3 protein is CASSAPGTGAVGYTF. The CDR3 DNA is TGTGCCAGCAGTGCCCCCGGGACAGGGGCGGTCGGCTACACCTTC. The chain has TRBV2 and TRBJ1-2, with 10 nucleotides matching TRBD1. The CDR3 consists of 15 residues. V shed 4 bases, J shed 8 bases, and the junction held 10 bases outside the gene matches. Germline CDR1 is SNHLY and CDR2 is FYNNEI.

The rearrangement uses TRBV9 and TRBJ1-3; 10 nucleotides agree with TRBD1. Germline CDR1 SGDLS, CDR2 YYNGEE. CDR3 length: 17 amino acids. V dropped 0 bases and J dropped 1; count of bases not matched to a gene: 4. The CDR3: CASSVATGQGSGNTIYF. DNA of the CDR3: TGTGCCAGCAGCGTAGCTACGGGACAGGGGTCTGGAAACACCATATATTTT.

The chain combines TRBV4-2 with TRBJ2-5; a weak D match, TRBD2 (6 bases). The V and J ends lost 0 bases and 9 bases respectively, with 17 bases between them. Germline V gives CDR1 LGHNA, CDR2 YNFKEQ. The CDR3 spans 15 residues. CDR3 DNA: TGTGCCAGCAGCCAAGAGCGGGGAGATCGGCGGGCCCAGTACTTC. Translating gives CASSQERGDRRAQYF.

This clonotype has only a few counts. The rearrangement uses TRBV5-1 and TRBJ2-2; no firm D call. Trimming stripped 4 bases from V and 6 bases from J, with 10 bases between. This CDR3 has 13 amino acids. The V gene's germline CDR1 is SGHRS and CDR2 YFSETQ. The CDR3 DNA reads as TGCGCCAGCAGCAAATCGGCGGCCGGGGAGCTGTTTTTT. Protein: CASSKSAAGELFF.

This clonotype was found once. This chain connects TRBV7-6 to TRBJ2-5; D gene uncertain. The length of the CDR3 is 11 residues. CDR1 SGHVS and CDR2 FNYEAQ come from the germline V gene. CDR3 sequence: CDGSAEETQYF. CDR3 DNA: TGTGACGGATCAGCCGAGGAGACCCAGTACTTC.

This clonotype was observed many times. V and J are TRBV12-3 or TRBV12-4 and TRBJ1-4; 7 nucleotides align to TRBD1. With V trimmed by 3 bases and J by 7 bases, 2 bases remained unmatched. CDR3 size: 13 residues. The DNA for the CDR3 is TGTGCCAGCAGTTTGGGACAGATTGAAAAACTGTTTTTT. This codes for CASSLGQIEKLFF.

This clonotype was picked up one time. The chain employs TRBV12-3 or TRBV12-4 and TRBJ1-2, with D unclear. The CDR3 spans 13 residues. V lost 10 bases and J 5 bases, leaving 17 bases between the germline ends. CDR3 nucleotides: TGTGCCATCAGAGACCTGACGCCATATGGCTACACCTTC. Amino acid sequence: CAIRDLTPYGYTF.

This clonotype was seen at least ten times. The genes are TRBV20-1 and TRBJ2-7, with 7 bases fitting TRBD2. V dropped 3 bases and J dropped 7; count of bases not matched to a gene: 6. The CDR3 runs to 12 residues. The germline V gene encodes CDR1 DFQATT and CDR2 SNEGSKA (reference sequence). The CDR3 DNA reads TGCAGTGCTAGTCTCGGGCGGGGGGAGCAGTACTTC. Amino acids: CSASLGRGEQYF.

The CDR3 DNA is TGTGCCTGGAAGTCAGACAGCCGAAGAGATGAAGCTTTCTTT. This translates into CAWKSDSRRDEAFF. The chain couples TRBV30 to TRBJ1-1; TRBD1 might be the D (5 bases). CDR1 and CDR2 (germline): GTSNPN, SVGIG (reference sequence). The CDR3 has 14 residues. V gave up 4 bases and J gave up 7 bases, with 19 bases separating them.

Of note for this clonotype: Possible read error: a much larger clone is one base away. CDR3 region: CSVDGTGGFETQYF. DNA of the CDR3: TGCAGCGTTGACGGGACAGGGGGCTTCGAGACCCAGTACTTC. The V gene is TRBV29-1, the J gene TRBJ2-5; 12 bases agree with TRBD1. The CDR3 consists of 14 residues. Losses at the gene ends were 3 bases for V and 5 bases for J; bases not matched to a gene: 4. Germline V gives CDR1 SQVTM, CDR2 ANQGSEA.

This clonotype was observed a handful of times. The V and J genes are TRBV5-1 and TRBJ2-5; D is uncertain. The CDR3 covers 15 residues. Germline loops: CDR1 SGHRS, CDR2 YFSETQ. V was cut by 3 bases and J by 0 bases, with 12 bases left in between. Here the CDR3 DNA reads TGCGCCAGCAGCTCGAGTTCTACTTACCAAGAGACCCAGTACTTC. Translation: CASSSSSTYQETQYF.

This clonotype was picked up many times. The chain is built from TRBV9 and TRBJ2-6; D unresolved. CDR1 is SGDLS, CDR2 YYNGEE, per germline. V was clipped by 0 bases and J by 0 bases, with 4 bases between them. The CDR3 extends over 15 amino acids. The CDR3 region is CASSVGGSGANVLTF. The CDR3 region has the DNA TGTGCCAGCAGCGTAGGGGGCTCTGGGGCCAACGTCCTGACTTTC.

J is TRBJ1-6 and V is TRBV15, with TRBD1 identical over 9 bases. The V and J ends lost 3 bases and 10 bases, in that order; junction bases with no gene match: 10. The CDR3 spans 16 residues. Germline V gene lookup returns CDR1 LNHNV and CDR2 YYDKDF (reference sequence). In DNA, the CDR3 is TGTGCCACCAGCAGCGACGGTGGGACAGGGCGGTCACCCCTCCACTTT. Protein: CATSSDGGTGRSPLHF.

The V call is TRBV7-2, the J call TRBJ2-5; a weak D match, TRBD1 (6 bases). Germline V CDR1 and CDR2: SGHTA, FQGNSA. The CDR3 is 15 amino acids. V was shortened by 6 bases and J by 2 bases, with 16 bases between the two germline ends. As DNA, the CDR3 is TGTGCCAGCAGTCCACAGGGTATTGGGCAAGAGACCCAGTACTTC. Its translation is CASSPQGIGQETQYF.

This clonotype was counted a few times. Just one base apart from a much larger clone, this may be a read error. CDR3 region: CSVEANYGYTF. For the CDR3, the DNA is TGCAGCGTTGAGGCTAACTATGGCTACACCTTC. J is TRBJ1-2 and V is TRBV29-1, with D unresolved. The CDR3 contains 11 residues. V was clipped by 3 bases and J by 0 bases, with 2 bases between them. From germline, CDR1 is SQVTM and CDR2 ANQGSEA.

Worth noting for this clonotype: The junction differs from germline at one of its ends, possibly a read error. This rearrangement joins TRBV10-2 to TRBJ1-1; D gene ambiguous. The CDR3 has 11 residues. Germline V gene sequence: CDR1 WSHSY, CDR2 SAAADI. CDR3 nucleotide sequence: TGCGCCAGCAGCCGCAACAGTGAAGCTTTCTTT. It codes for CASSRNSEAFF.